The 24 T cell receptor beta chains reported below all come from one sample, sequenced in a study of immune evolution from preneoplasia to lung adenocarcinoma. Some clones are missing from TCRdb's copy, which holds only in-frame ones; the method was immunoSEQ multiplex PCR. The profile shows approximately 7,200 clones, around 77% of them singletons. Sequencing was performed on FFPE lung adenocarcinoma in situ tissue. The receptors here all came from a person aged 60 to 80 with lung adenocarcinoma.

This sequence joins TRBV9 and TRBJ1-5; D unresolved. Germline-derived CDR1 and CDR2 are SGDLS and YYNGEE. CDR3 length: 15 residues. The V end was cut by 1 base, the J end by 6 bases, with 14 bases between. Here the CDR3 DNA reads TGTGCCAGCAGCGTAAACCCCGGCGGGTCTCAGCCCCAGCATTTT. This sequence encodes CASSVNPGGSQPQHF.

This sequence joins TRBV28 and TRBJ1-6; TRBD1 might be the D (5 bases). Trimming stripped 3 bases from V and 7 bases from J, with 13 bases between. Germline V gene data show CDR1 as MDHEN and CDR2 as SYDVKM. The CDR3 is 15 amino acids. This CDR3 reads CASSLYGGGNSPLHF. The CDR3 bases are TGTGCCAGCAGTTTGTACGGGGGGGGAAATTCACCCCTCCACTTT.

The rearrangement joins TRBV4-1 to TRBJ1-3; D gene ambiguous. Germline assignment: CDR1 MGHRA and CDR2 YSYEKL. V was cut by 2 bases and J by 4 bases, with 6 bases left in between. This CDR3 has 13 amino acids. The CDR3 region has the DNA TGCGCCAGCAGCCAAAGTCCGGGAAACACCATATATTTT. Its protein is CASSQSPGNTIYF.

This rearrangement joins TRBV5-6 to TRBJ1-1, with D hard to call. Trimming left V 0 bases short and J 10 bases short, with 7 bases between. The CDR3 totals 11 residues. The germline gives CDR1 SGHDT, CDR2 YYEEEE. CDR3 nucleotide sequence: TGTGCCAGCAGCTTGGGTGGAGGAGCTTTCTTT. Amino acids: CASSLGGGAFF.

This clone was seen a single time. The chain joins TRBV7-3 to TRBJ2-2, with D unclear. CDR1 is SGHTA, CDR2 FQGTGA, per germline. With 1 base removed from V and 4 bases from J, the gap between germline ends came to 4 bases. The CDR3 is 13 amino acids. CDR3 DNA: TGTGCCAGCAGCTTAATTGGCACCGGGGAGCTGTTTTTT. The encoded protein is CASSLIGTGELFF.

The chain employs TRBV6-1 and TRBJ2-7; possibly TRBD2 for D (5 bases). Trimming removed 1 base at V and 6 bases at J, with 10 bases between. Germline V lookup: CDR1 MNHNS, CDR2 SASEGT. This CDR3 is 13 amino acids long. The CDR3 region is CASSEGERSEQYF. The CDR3 DNA sequence: TGTGCCAGCAGTGAAGGGGAGAGGTCCGAGCAGTACTTC.

The chain carries TRBV2 and TRBJ1-1; possible D gene TRBD1, 6 bases. V was clipped by 8 bases and J by 1 base, with 8 bases between them. The CDR3 loop spans 12 amino acids. Germline CDR1 is SNHLY and CDR2 is FYNNEI. CDR3 sequence reads: CASAQGNTEAFF. The DNA of the CDR3 is TGTGCCAGCGCACAGGGGAACACTGAAGCTTTCTTT.

This chain connects TRBV6-4 to TRBJ1-1, with unresolved D. The germline V and J ends were trimmed by 4 bases and 2 bases, with 11 bases remaining between them. The CDR3 runs 14 residues. The germline V gene has CDR1 MRHNA and CDR2 SNTAGT. CDR3: CASSASVENTEAFF. In DNA form, the CDR3 reads TGTGCCAGCAGTGCTTCTGTTGAAAACACTGAAGCTTTCTTT.

This chain joins TRBV7-9 and TRBJ2-1; 10 nucleotides match TRBD1. V trimming: 2 bases; J trimming: 6 bases; junction bases outside the gene matches: 7. This CDR3 has 16 amino acids. The germline V gene encodes CDR1 SEHNR and CDR2 FQNEAQ (reference sequence). The CDR3, as DNA: TGTGCCAGCAGCTTACAACCGGGACAGGGGCTCAATGAGCAGTTCTTC. Protein sequence: CASSLQPGQGLNEQFF.

The chain has TRBV14 and TRBJ1-3, with D uncertain. CDR1 and CDR2 (germline): SGHDN, FVKESK. Trimming shortened V by 0 bases and J by 0 bases, and 12 bases separated the two germline ends. The CDR3 consists of 17 residues. The CDR3 is CASSQERFYRSGNTIYF. The CDR3 DNA reads as TGTGCCAGCAGCCAAGAGAGATTTTACCGCTCTGGAAACACCATATATTTT.

The chain joins TRBV2 to TRBJ2-3, with TRBD2 identical over 12 bases. This CDR3 contains 17 residues. Germline lookup yields CDR1 SNHLY and CDR2 FYNNEI. Unmatched junction bases numbered 9, after V lost 5 bases and J lost 3 bases. The CDR3 region has the DNA TGTGCCAGCAGTCCCCTGGGGCTAGCGGGGGGGACAGATACGCAGTATTTT. Its protein product is CASSPLGLAGGTDTQYF.

The chain combines TRBV7-9 with TRBJ1-4; D may be TRBD1 (6 bases). Germline CDR1 SEHNR, CDR2 FQNEAQ (reference sequence). The germline V and J ends were trimmed by 4 bases and 4 bases, with 10 bases remaining between them. The CDR3 length is 14 residues. CDR3 coding DNA: TGTGCCAGCAGCTCCGGGGGGCTTAATGAAAAACTGTTTTTT. Its translation: CASSSGGLNEKLFF.

This clone rates as medium-sized (0.01 to 0.1%). The genes are TRBV30 and TRBJ1-5, with TRBD1 as a possible D gene (5 bases). The V and J ends lost 2 bases and 5 bases respectively, with 10 bases between them. Germline CDR1 GTSNPN, CDR2 SVGIG (reference sequence). This CDR3 region has 13 residues. CDR3 bases: TGTGCCTGGAGTCCACAGGCACATCAGCCCCAGCATTTT. Encoded protein: CAWSPQAHQPQHF.

The chain couples TRBV28 to TRBJ2-5; 11 nucleotides match TRBD2. Germline V lookup: CDR1 MDHEN, CDR2 SYDVKM. The trim removed 6 bases at V and 5 bases at J, leaving 8 bases unmatched. CDR3 length: 15 amino acids. The CDR3: CASRASGGSWETQYF. The CDR3 coding sequence is TGTGCCAGCAGGGCTAGCGGGGGGTCATGGGAGACCCAGTACTTC.

This rearrangement joins TRBV5-4 to TRBJ2-7, with unresolved D. Germline CDR1 SGHNT, CDR2 YYREEE (reference sequence). The V end lost 0 bases, the J end lost 6 bases, and 13 bases lay between the germline ends. CDR3 length: 14 residues. CDR3: CASSLAEVGGEQYF. The CDR3, as DNA: TGTGCCAGCAGCTTGGCCGAGGTGGGTGGCGAGCAGTACTTC.

The genes are TRBV28 and TRBJ1-4, with D uncertain. The V gene lost 1 base and the J gene lost 8 bases, with 5 bases spanning the gap. The CDR3 sequence is 12 residues long. Germline V gene data show CDR1 as MDHEN and CDR2 as SYDVKM. The CDR3 nucleotides read TGTGCCAGCAGTTTATCGGGGGAAAAACTGTTTTTT. As protein: CASSLSGEKLFF.

The CDR3 region is CASSAGVGAPYEQYF. DNA of the CDR3: TGTGCCAGCAGCGCCGGGGTGGGGGCCCCCTACGAGCAGTACTTC. This rearrangement joins TRBV9 to TRBJ2-5; D is perhaps TRBD1 (6 bases). The J call may be mistaken, given a closer DNA end match to TRBJ2-7. This CDR3 is built from 15 residues. The germline CDR1 and CDR2 sequences are SGDLS and YYNGEE.

The rearrangement joins TRBV5-1 to TRBJ2-1; no reliable D call. The V end was cut by 5 bases, the J end by 3 bases, with 12 bases between. The CDR3 is 14 residues long. Germline V CDR1 and CDR2: SGHRS, YFSETQ. The CDR3 spells CASRTDRRYNEQFF. CDR3 coding DNA: TGCGCCAGCAGAACGGACCGCCGCTACAATGAGCAGTTCTTC.

This clone is medium-sized. The chain employs TRBV4-1 and TRBJ1-5; 12 nucleotides agree with TRBD1. CDR1 MGHRA and CDR2 YSYEKL come from the germline V gene. The V and J ends lost 2 bases and 1 base, in that order; junction bases with no gene match: 6. This CDR3 contains 18 residues. CDR3 sequence (DNA): TGCGCCAGCAGCCAAACGGGACAGGGGGCAGGAAGCAATCAGCCCCAGCATTTT. This encodes CASSQTGQGAGSNQPQHF.

V gene TRBV7-2 combines with J gene TRBJ2-1, with no clear D. Looked up from germline, CDR1 is SGHTA and CDR2 is FQGNSA. The V end lost 1 base, the J end lost 0 bases, and 7 bases lay between the germline ends. The CDR3 extends over 15 amino acids. CDR3: CASSLDGTSYNEQFF. In DNA form, the CDR3 reads TGTGCCAGCAGCTTAGACGGAACCTCCTACAATGAGCAGTTCTTC.

CDR3 DNA sequence: TGCGCCAGCAGCTTGGGGCTCGCAAGGGCAGAGACCCAGTACTTC. It encodes CASSLGLARAETQYF. The gene calls are TRBV5-1 and TRBJ2-5; D ambiguous. Germline V gene data show CDR1 as SGHRS and CDR2 as YFSETQ. Trimming pared 0 bases from V and 4 bases from J, leaving 13 bases between. The CDR3 has 15 residues.

The gene calls are TRBV19 and TRBJ1-3; 8 bases are a match to TRBD1. CDR1 is LNHDA, CDR2 SQIVND, per germline (reference sequence). V lost 5 bases and J lost 1; bases outside the gene matches: 4. The CDR3 is 15 amino acids. The CDR3 loop is CASSETGASGNTIYF. The DNA of the CDR3 is TGTGCCAGTAGTGAGACAGGGGCGTCTGGAAACACCATATATTTT.

The chain has TRBV4-2 and TRBJ2-3, with 8 bases matching TRBD2. J gave up 5 bases and V 5 bases, and 9 bases lay outside the gene matches. Germline assignment: CDR1 LGHNA and CDR2 YNFKEQ. This CDR3 has 15 amino acids. The CDR3, as DNA: TGTGCCAGCAGCTTATTTAGCGGGGCCAAAGATACGCAGTATTTT. This sequence encodes CASSLFSGAKDTQYF.

This clone is a singleton in its sample. This sequence joins TRBV13 and TRBJ1-2, with 11 nucleotides matching TRBD1. Per the germline V gene, CDR1 is PRHDT and CDR2 is FYEKMQ (reference sequence). Trimming removed 6 bases from V and 4 bases from J; junction bases left unmatched: 7. The CDR3 length is 15 residues. The CDR3 is CASREPGQGGYGYTF. The CDR3 DNA is TGTGCCAGCAGAGAACCGGGACAGGGGGGCTATGGCTACACCTTC. Variable domain in full (rest from reference TRBV13 and TRBJ1-2): AAGVIQSPRHLIKEKRETATLKCYPIPRHDTVYWYQQGPGQDPQFLISFYEKMQSDKGSIPDRFSAQQFSDYHSELNMSSLELGDSALYFCASREPGQGGYGYTFGSGTRLTVV.